These 23 T cell receptor beta chains were sequenced from one sample in a study of vaccination and CD4 T cells after COVID-19 (dated by TCRdb to 2021 to 2024). The time point label, read with the paper, signifies: late sampling 161 to 241 days after vaccination in a few convalescent patients. The library was built by means of PCR. The listed sequencing device is Illumina iSeq 100. The public reads were reprocessed in TCRdb via fastp at Q25 and MiXCR, keeping in-frame beta chains. Rows with a matching CDR3 protein are joined into one entry that keeps the most common DNA and genes. Here the sample has 26,000 or so distinct CDR3 sequences; over 40% occur a single time. 5.5% of the sample goes to the ten largest clones. Sequencing used CD4+ T cells from blood, obtained about 7 months after SARS-CoV-2 vaccination. The receptors were sampled from a human donor who had recovered from COVID-19.

The CDR3 sequence: CASRGGTVNQPQHF. CDR3 in DNA: TGTGCCAGCAGAGGAGGGACAGTCAATCAGCCCCAGCATTTT. The rearrangement links TRBV6-1 to TRBJ1-5, with 7 bases aligning to TRBD1. Germline V gene data show CDR1 as MNHNS and CDR2 as SASEGT. The CDR3 contains 14 residues. J lost 3 bases, V lost 6 bases, and 5 bases had no gene match.

The rearrangement joins TRBV7-9 to TRBJ2-5; 12 nucleotides align to TRBD1. Trimming removed 5 bases from V and 5 bases from J; junction bases left unmatched: 6. This CDR3 spans 15 amino acids. The germline V gene has CDR1 SEHNR and CDR2 FQNEAQ (reference sequence). The CDR3 nucleotides read TGTGCCAGCAGCAATTGGGACAGGGGGCCGGAGACCCAGTACTTC. As protein: CASSNWDRGPETQYF.

The rearrangement links TRBV21-1 to TRBJ1-5; the table calls TRBD1, which could not be checked here. TRBV21-1 represents a pseudogene. CDR3 size: 17 residues. CDR3 sequence reads: CASSKGRGQGRDQPQHF. CDR3 nucleotide sequence: TGTGCCAGCAGCAAAGGGAGGGGACAGGGCCGGGATCAGCCCCAGCATTTT.

The sample holds a few counts of this clonotype. V is TRBV7-9 and J is TRBJ2-3; D is uncertain. Looked up from germline, CDR1 is SEHNR and CDR2 is FQNEAQ (reference sequence). Trimming pared 1 base from V and 2 bases from J, leaving 13 bases between. The CDR3 is 16 amino acids. The DNA for the CDR3 is TGTGCCAGCAGCTTAGTGGTCGACGGTGCCACAGATACGCAGTATTTT. As protein: CASSLVVDGATDTQYF.

This clonotype has just one count. J is TRBJ2-2 and V is TRBV20-1, with 8 bases identical to TRBD1. Trimming took 5 bases from V and 3 from J; bases not matched to a gene: 8. CDR3 size: 15 residues. Per the germline V gene, CDR1 is DFQATT and CDR2 is SNEGSKA (reference sequence). The CDR3 DNA reads as TGCAGTGCTGATACGGGACAGGAGTACACCGGGGAGCTGTTTTTT. It is translated as CSADTGQEYTGELFF.

The J gene is TRBJ1-1, the V gene TRBV6-2 or TRBV6-3; TRBD1 might be the D (6 bases). The V end was cut by 6 bases, the J end by 0 bases, with 11 bases between. The CDR3 totals 14 residues. CDR1 and CDR2 (germline): MNHEY, SVGEGT. CDR3 residues: CASRVTGVNTEAFF. CDR3 DNA sequence: TGTGCCAGCAGAGTGACAGGAGTGAACACTGAAGCTTTCTTT.

V gene TRBV7-2 combines with J gene TRBJ1-3; 7 positions agree with TRBD1. The CDR3 length is 15 residues. Trimming at V came to 5 bases and at J to 2 bases, leaving 6 bases not matched to a gene. The germline V gene has CDR1 SGHTA and CDR2 FQGNSA. CDR3 nucleotide sequence: TGTGCCAGCAGCGGGGGTGACAGGGCTGGAAACACCATATATTTT. It yields the protein CASSGGDRAGNTIYF.

The genes are TRBV7-8 and TRBJ2-5; D could derive from TRBD1 or TRBD2 (5 bases each). Germline lookup yields CDR1 SGHVS and CDR2 FQNEAQ. CDR3 size: 16 residues. The ends were cut back, 2 bases at V and 4 bases at J, with 17 bases in the middle. CDR3 DNA sequence: TGTGCCAGCAGCTTATATGGCAGGGACGGGATAGAGACCCAGTACTTC. It yields the protein CASSLYGRDGIETQYF.

A few counts support this clonotype. The rearrangement joins TRBV6-2 or TRBV6-3 to TRBJ2-5; TRBD1 agrees at 12 bases. CDR3 size: 19 residues. V dropped 0 bases and J dropped 5; count of bases not matched to a gene: 13. Germline CDR1 and CDR2: MNHEY and SVGEGT. CDR3 coding DNA: TGTGCCAGCAGTTACTCGATGGGACAGGGGGCTGGGAAGTTCGAGACCCAGTACTTC. Its translation is CASSYSMGQGAGKFETQYF.

CDR3 amino acids: CAHRSSEGLNNSPLHF. The CDR3 bases are TGTGCCCACCGGTCGTCGGAGGGGCTGAATAATTCACCCCTCCACTTT. The chain recombines TRBV2 with TRBJ1-6; D perhaps matches TRBD1 (5 bases). Trimming removed 11 bases at V and 5 bases at J, with 22 bases between. This CDR3 region has 16 residues. Looked up from germline, CDR1 is SNHLY and CDR2 is FYNNEI.

This sequence joins TRBV27 and TRBJ1-1, with 7 bases lining up with TRBD1. V lost 4 bases and J lost 10; bases outside the gene matches: 6. CDR3 length: 12 residues. The germline V gene has CDR1 MNHEY and CDR2 SMNVEV (reference sequence). The CDR3 protein is CASSSRQGAAFF. In DNA, the CDR3 is TGTGCCAGCAGTTCCCGACAGGGAGCAGCTTTCTTT.

The table lists this clonotype with a few counts. The CDR3 DNA reads TGTGCCAGCAGCTCCGTGACTAGCGGGAGACTACGAGAGACCCAGTACTTC. This translates into CASSSVTSGRLRETQYF. The rearrangement links TRBV11-1 to TRBJ2-5; 12 bases align to TRBD2. CDR3 length: 17 amino acids. The germline V gene encodes CDR1 SGHAT and CDR2 FQDESV (reference sequence). Germline trimming cut 4 bases from V and 4 bases from J; bases unmatched to any gene: 10. Using reference TRBV11-1 and TRBJ2-5 for the parts outside the CDR3, the full variable domain is EAEVAQSPRYKITEKSQAVAFWCDPISGHATLYWYRQILGQGPELLVQFQDESVVDDSQLPKDRFSAERLKGVDSTLKIQPAELGDSAMYLCASSSVTSGRLRETQYFGPGTRLLVL.

This clonotype was recorded a few times. The V and J genes are TRBV7-2 and TRBJ1-1, with 8 bases fitting TRBD1. Germline V gene data show CDR1 as SGHTA and CDR2 as FQGNSA. The V and J ends lost 5 bases and 7 bases, in that order; junction bases with no gene match: 9. CDR3 length: 14 residues. This CDR3 reads CASSLGQETYEAFF. CDR3 in DNA: TGTGCCAGCAGCCTGGGACAGGAGACGTATGAAGCTTTCTTT. The variable domain in full, with the rest retrieved from reference TRBV7-2 and TRBJ1-1, is GAGVSQSPSNKVTEKGKDVELRCDPISGHTALYWYRQSLGQGLEFLIYFQGNSAPDKSGLPSDRFSAERTGGSVSTLTIQRTQQEDSAVYLCASSLGQETYEAFFGQGTRLTVV.

The chain recombines TRBV4-2 with TRBJ2-1; D possibly corresponds to TRBD2 (6 bases). V was cut by 6 bases and J by 9 bases, with 18 bases left in between. This CDR3 comprises 14 residues. In germline, CDR1 is LGHNA, CDR2 YNFKEQ. The CDR3 region has the DNA TGTGCCAGCAGTCAGCAGGAACGTAGCGGTGAGCAGTTCTTC. It encodes CASSQQERSGEQFF.

The rearrangement joins TRBV28 to TRBJ1-1; D gene uncertain. V was pared by 6 bases and J by 7 bases, with 9 bases between. Germline CDR1 is MDHEN and CDR2 is SYDVKM. The CDR3 has 11 amino acids. This chain's CDR3 is CASRDRVEAFF. In nucleotides, the CDR3 is TGTGCCAGCAGAGACCGCGTTGAAGCTTTCTTT.

The rearrangement links TRBV7-6 to TRBJ2-7; 9 bases match TRBD2. CDR3 size: 17 residues. Germline V gene data show CDR1 as SGHVS and CDR2 as FNYEAQ. V gave up 0 bases and J gave up 2 bases; unmatched junction bases: 8. The CDR3 protein is CASSLAGGLAPAYEQYF. The CDR3 DNA sequence: TGTGCCAGCAGCTTAGCGGGGGGACTAGCCCCTGCCTACGAGCAGTACTTC.

This clonotype was seen only a few times. The genes are TRBV29-1 and TRBJ2-2; D not resolved. Trimming stripped 6 bases from V and 4 bases from J, with 15 bases between. The CDR3 has 14 amino acids. Germline V gene sequence: CDR1 SQVTM, CDR2 ANQGSEA. The CDR3 coding sequence is TGCAGCGTGAAGTCGGATGGAGTCACCGGGGAGCTGTTTTTT. Its protein product is CSVKSDGVTGELFF.

The rearrangement links TRBV7-9 to TRBJ2-2; a possible D gene is TRBD2 (6 bases). Per germline, CDR1 SEHNR and CDR2 FQNEAQ (reference sequence). Trimming left V 5 bases short and J 6 bases short, with 16 bases between. The CDR3 loop spans 15 amino acids. DNA for the CDR3: TGTGCCAGCAGCACCGGGGGTCTAGTAGCCGGGGAGCTGTTTTTT. The encoded protein is CASSTGGLVAGELFF.

J is TRBJ2-3 and V is TRBV20-1; maybe TRBD2 (6 bases). The CDR3 spans 14 residues. V lost 1 base and J 1 base, leaving 9 bases between the germline ends. Per germline, CDR1 DFQATT and CDR2 SNEGSKA (reference sequence). The CDR3 DNA follows: TGCAGTGCTAGAGTAGGAGGGGGCACAGATACGCAGTATTTT. Amino acids: CSARVGGGTDTQYF.

The sample holds one count of this clonotype. The gene calls are TRBV19 and TRBJ2-1; perhaps TRBD2 as D (5 bases). V was pared by 7 bases and J by 5 bases, with 9 bases between. Germline CDR1 and CDR2: LNHDA and SQIVND (reference sequence). The CDR3 has 12 residues. As DNA, the CDR3 is TGTGCCAGTAAGATCGGGGACAATGAGCAGTTCTTC. Its protein product is CASKIGDNEQFF.

The V and J genes are TRBV7-6 and TRBJ2-5, with D unclear. The CDR3 extends over 14 amino acids. Trimming pared 0 bases from V and 1 base from J, leaving 6 bases between. The V gene's germline CDR1 is SGHVS and CDR2 FNYEAQ. The CDR3 DNA follows: TGTGCCAGCAGCTTAGCGAAAGGCCAAGAGACCCAGTACTTC. Translating it yields CASSLAKGQETQYF.

The V gene is TRBV15, the J gene TRBJ2-3; D perhaps matches TRBD1 (6 bases). CDR3 length: 12 residues. CDR1 is LNHNV and CDR2 is YYDKDF in the germline V gene (reference sequence). The V end lost 4 bases, the J end lost 5 bases, and 7 bases lay between the germline ends. The CDR3 loop reads CATSTRGDTQYF. The CDR3 nucleotides are TGTGCCACCAGCACCAGGGGAGATACGCAGTATTTT.

Only a few counts were recorded for this clonotype. V and J are TRBV20-1 and TRBJ1-6, with D possibly TRBD1 on 6 matching bases. Trimming cost V 8 bases and J 5 bases, with 19 bases left between them. The germline gives CDR1 DFQATT, CDR2 SNEGSKA (reference sequence). The length of the CDR3 is 15 residues. CDR3 DNA: TGCAGTTGGACCCTGAGGGGGATGAATAATTCACCCCTCCACTTT. This sequence encodes CSWTLRGMNNSPLHF.